This is a list of T cell receptor beta chains from one sample in a study of blood T cells in healthy people across ages. One entry per CDR3 protein, called by TCRdb with MiXCR from the 5' RACE reads. This sample has about 1.7 million distinct CDR3 sequences, with roughly 27% found just once. The sequencing input was blood. Source of these receptors: a woman in her twenties or thirties in good health. Both conserved end residues are part of each CDR3. A D gene is named only where the DNA matches it firmly. The size of a clone is reported for some rows only, either as once, few or many, or as a class for expanded clones.

.,many,TRBV29-1,TRBJ1-2,CSYANGRYGYTF,TGCAGCTACGCCAACGGGCGCTATGGCTACACCTTC
TRBD2,.,TRBV24-1,TRBJ2-5,CAPSDPGLAGEETQYF,TGTGCCCCCAGTGATCCCGGACTAGCGGGGGAAGAGACCCAGTACTTC
.,.,TRBV20-1,TRBJ2-7,CSAQDKVSYEQYF,TGCAGTGCCCAAGACAAGGTCTCCTACGAGCAGTACTTC
TRBD2,.,TRBV19,TRBJ2-5,CASSAGTSGRGETQYF,TGTGCCAGTAGTGCCGGGACTAGCGGGAGAGGGGAGACCCAGTACTTC
.,few,TRBV28,TRBJ2-3,CASSTALSSADTQYF,TGTGCCAGCAGCACTGCCCTCTCTAGTGCAGATACGCAGTATTTT
.,few,TRBV15,TRBJ1-2,CATSSPVGDGYTF,TGTGCCACCAGCAGTCCTGTAGGGGATGGCTACACCTTC
TRBD1,many,TRBV15,TRBJ2-7,CATSPRGGPYEQYF,TGTGCCACCAGCCCCCGAGGGGGCCCCTACGAGCAGTACTTC
.,.,TRBV5-5,TRBJ2-2,CASSLRLSNTGELFF,TGTGCCAGCAGCTTACGCCTATCGAACACCGGGGAGCTGTTTTTT
TRBD2,few,TRBV5-1,TRBJ2-3,CASSLRGLAGGTDTQYF,TGCGCCAGCAGCTTGCGGGGACTAGCGGGGGGTACAGATACGCAGTATTTT
.,many,TRBV6-5,TRBJ1-2,CASSYSSGDYGYTF,TGTGCCAGCAGTTACAGTTCGGGGGACTATGGCTACACCTTC
.,few,TRBV21-1,TRBJ2-7,CASSEGQGNGYEQYF,TGTGCCAGCAGCGAGGGACAGGGGAACGGCTACGAGCAGTACTTC
.,many,TRBV9,TRBJ2-3,CASSVGGGTTDTQYF,TGTGCCAGCAGCGTAGGCGGCGGAACCACAGATACGCAGTATTTT
.,few,TRBV5-1,TRBJ2-7,CASSLVPLGEQYF,TGCGCCAGCAGCTTGGTCCCTCTGGGGGAGCAGTACTTC
TRBD1,.,TRBV6-1,TRBJ1-5,CASSITQTGVQPQHF,TGTGCCAGCAGTATCACCCAGACAGGGGTCCAGCCCCAGCATTTT
TRBD1,few,TRBV4-3,TRBJ1-2,CASRHSMAGGLDGYTF,TGCGCCAGCAGACACTCCATGGCAGGGGGCTTAGATGGCTACACCTTC
TRBD2,many,TRBV20-1,TRBJ2-1,CSARIGSGMTNEQFF,TGCAGTGCTAGGATAGGTAGCGGGATGACAAATGAGCAGTTCTTC
.,many,TRBV6-5,TRBJ1-2,CASRSGVGYTF,TGTGCCAGCAGGTCAGGGGTTGGCTACACCTTC
.,.,TRBV7-8,TRBJ1-2,CASSLGRDRGGGYTF,TGTGCCAGCAGCCTAGGTCGAGACCGGGGTGGTGGCTACACCTTC
.,few,TRBV20-1,TRBJ1-2,CSADNGLYYGYTF,TGCAGTGCTGACAATGGACTCTACTATGGCTACACCTTC
.,few,TRBV28,TRBJ2-1,CASSLDPRVFF,TGTGCCAGCAGTTTGGATCCCCGGGTGTTCTTC
.,.,TRBV9,TRBJ2-1,CASSVEGTLNEQFF,TGTGCCAGCAGCGTAGAGGGGACCCTCAATGAGCAGTTCTTC
.,.,TRBV6-2/TRBV6-3,TRBJ2-7,CASSPLKDNDEQYF,TGTGCCAGCAGTCCATTGAAGGACAACGACGAGCAGTACTTC
.,.,TRBV7-9,TRBJ1-4,CASSPGSTGEKLFF,TGTGCCAGCAGCCCCGGGAGCACGGGTGAAAAACTGTTTTTT
.,.,TRBV19,TRBJ2-1,CASSMLTRSSYNEQFF,TGTGCCAGTAGTATGCTGACCAGGAGCTCCTACAATGAGCAGTTCTTC
TRBD1,.,TRBV4-1,TRBJ1-2,CASSQDRTGGRGYTF,TGCGCCAGCAGCCAAGATCGGACAGGGGGGAGGGGCTACACCTTC
TRBD2,few,TRBV7-9,TRBJ2-1,CASSFGAGGPYNEQFF,TGTGCCAGCAGCTTCGGAGCGGGAGGGCCCTACAATGAGCAGTTCTTC
TRBD1,.,TRBV3-1,TRBJ2-7,CAGSSTGGPYEQYF,TGTGCCGGCAGCTCGACAGGGGGACCCTACGAGCAGTACTTC
TRBD1,many,TRBV6-5,TRBJ2-1,CASSSPGQSYNEQFF,TGTGCCAGCAGTTCGCCGGGACAGTCCTACAATGAGCAGTTCTTC
.,.,TRBV4-1,TRBJ1-6,CASSPGRDNSPLHF,TGCGCCAGCAGCCCAGGGAGGGACAATTCACCCCTCCACTTT
.,.,TRBV15,TRBJ2-7,CATSRDLGTDYEQYF,TGTGCCACCAGCAGAGATTTGGGTACAGACTACGAGCAGTACTTC
.,.,TRBV5-1,TRBJ2-1,CASSPWTVAGGNEQFF,TGCGCCAGCAGCCCCTGGACTGTCGCGGGCGGGAATGAGCAGTTCTTC
TRBD1,few,TRBV2,TRBJ1-1,CASRSPGGYTEAFF,TGTGCCAGCAGATCCCCAGGGGGCTATACTGAAGCTTTCTTT